This T cell receptor (beta chain) was captured in a study of shared clonotypes between healthy human individuals (dated by TCRdb to the early 2020s). For the wider study: The cohort included three men and a couple of women between 18 and 49 years of age. To increase sequencing depth and limit assay-specific biases, different laboratories used diverse techniques to prepare libraries and sequence TCR repertoires. Each donor's leukapheresis produced roughly between about 0.8 and 8.9 billion PBMCs. Per donor, three plates each were used for CD4 naive and CD4 memory, two for CD8 naive, and one for CD8 memory. Blood TCR repertoires of five healthy adults were deeply sequenced to estimate repertoire size and the extent of clonotype sharing between individuals. Overall study results and their limits: Based on pairwise subsampling, the degree of clonotype sharing among donors was expected to be affected by sequencing depth. Larger estimated clonotype richness was generally found for naive subsets than for memory subsets. Higher generation probabilities were observed for clonotypes shared by all four sorted-subset donors than for non-shared clonotypes. When a handful of donors were compared, the shared fraction of clonotypes was about 5.4% for naive CD4, 3.5% for naive CD8, roughly 2.3% for memory CD4, and less than 0.45% for memory CD8. Rarefaction of sorted-subset datasets indicated incomplete sequencing despite the large sequencing depth. Because the study included a small number of donors, the genetic and exposure-history diversity represented was limited. Only blood was sampled, and tissue TCR repertoires likely differ from those in blood.

In the case of this clone: Its recognized antigen is unknown. Nothing much larger sits one base from this clone, and base qualities are not available.

TCR CDR3 regions were amplified from genomic DNA by multiplex PCR using the deep immunoSEQ assay. Extracted genomic DNA from each cell subset was spread evenly across all wells of several immunoSEQ 96-well plates, with each plate serving as a replicate. For sorted subsets, 150 to 250 ng of genomic DNA, equivalent to 25,000 to 35,000 T cell genomes, went into each replicate PCR. Purified libraries were quantified with a Qubit 3.0 fluorometer, sized on a Bioanalyzer 2100, and re-quantified with the KAPA Library Quantification kit. Every immunoSEQ 96-well plate was sequenced on a dedicated single-read 150-cycle Illumina NextSeq 550 flow cell. On the authors' methods: Because the immunoSEQ output held only junctional sequences and lacked quality scores, the filtering could not match the filtering applied to full-length reads. To assign V/J genes and CDR3, sequences were annotated against IMGT germline references using PyIR, a Python wrapper for IgBLAST v1.9. Reads were filtered out if the reads had weak V/J assignments (E-value above 1e-6), no CDR3, stop codons, out-of-frame junctions, or ambiguous translated residues. V3J clonotypes were defined as sequences sharing the same inferred V gene, J gene, and CDR3 amino acid sequence. To compute the percentage overlap between repertoires, the number of shared unique clonotypes was divided by the size of the smaller repertoire. Richness of each repertoire was evaluated using RTK rarefaction, the Chao1 estimator, and Recon v2.1 estimates of unobserved clonotypes. OLGA was used to compute generation probabilities for all TCRbeta clonotypes that the gDNA method yielded from a handful of donors. TCRdb stores this immuneACCESS table with in-frame sequences only. Part of the clones is absent; in the studies checked, under half of the shortfall reflects unresolved V genes, and no reason is known for the rest. V and J calls and clone size are given by that table; D and trimming were obtained from the DNA. This sample is represented by over a million clones; approximately 97% of them were singletons. Roughly 1.1% of the sample goes to the ten largest clones.

In the germline V gene, CDR1 corresponds to LGHNA and CDR2 to YNFKEQ. The CDR3 goes from the cysteine to the phenylalanine over 11 residues. Left in the record is the CDR3 DNA by itself, 33 bases read in frame from the first base. V is reduced by 3 bases and J by 8 bases, leaving a spacing of 5 bases between them. The donors were healthy, HIV-negative adults with no recently reported acute infections or vaccinations. Every donor was a Caucasian adult living in Nashville, Tennessee, USA. Magnetic negative selection was used to enrich CD4+ T cells, after which naive cells were positively selected on CD45RA and the negative fraction became the memory subset. After blood collection by leukapheresis, PBMCs were isolated using Ficoll-Histopaque density gradient centrifugation and then cryopreserved in the vapor phase of liquid nitrogen. Analytical flow cytometry was used to check the purity and quantity of each magnetically sorted T cell population. Each sorted fraction had its genomic DNA isolated and then quantified by UV absorbance on a Nanodrop 2000c.

Input material: naive CD4+ T cells sorted from blood. Taken with the paper, the label for cell subset or site translates to: CD45RA+ positively selected. This TCR was sampled from a man under 40 in good health. The receptor chain draws on TRBV4-2 and TRBJ2-4, with the D gene too uncertain to name. Read as DNA, the sequence is TGTGCCAGCAGCCAGGGCGACATTCAGTACTTC. Its protein product is CASSQGDIQYF.